These 11 T cell receptor beta chains came from one sample sequenced in a study of technical replicates of blood from a few donors. Only in-frame clones appear in the TCRdb table, and some are missing; sequencing was by immunoSEQ multiplex PCR. The sample records 80,000 to 95,000 clones, 96% being singletons. Sequencing input: T cells isolated from PBMCs. All receptors derive from a human donor in good health.

The chain is built from TRBV11-2 and TRBJ1-2; 8 bases are a match to TRBD1. This CDR3 is built from 18 residues. The germline CDR1 and CDR2 sequences are SGHAT and FQNNGV. The trim removed 5 bases at V and 7 bases at J, leaving 21 bases unmatched. The CDR3 DNA follows: TGTGCCAGCAGCGGACGAGGCGGGACAGGATGGGTCTCGGCTGGCTACACCTTC. Its translation: CASSGRGGTGWVSAGYTF.

This clone was seen only once. V gene TRBV27 combines with J gene TRBJ2-3; TRBD1 might be the D (6 bases). The CDR3 runs 19 residues. The germline V gene has CDR1 MNHEY and CDR2 SMNVEV (reference sequence). Trimming stripped 0 bases from V and 2 bases from J, with 21 bases between. CDR3 sequence: CASSLSGDTGYRFTDTQYF. In nucleotides, the CDR3 is TGTGCCAGCAGTTTATCTGGCGATACAGGGTACCGTTTCACAGATACGCAGTATTTT.

V gene TRBV9 combines with J gene TRBJ2-1; 8 bases line up with TRBD1. V was clipped by 0 bases and J by 4 bases; unmatched bases: 0. The CDR3 is 14 residues long. Germline assignment: CDR1 SGDLS and CDR2 YYNGEE. CDR3 region: CASSVGTGYNEQFF. As DNA, the CDR3 is TGTGCCAGCAGCGTAGGGACAGGGTACAATGAGCAGTTCTTC.

V usage is TRBV29-1 and J usage is TRBJ1-2; no reliable D call. Germline lookup yields CDR1 SQVTM and CDR2 ANQGSEA. This CDR3 region has 12 residues. V lost 4 bases to trimming and J lost 3 bases, with 9 bases between them. This CDR3 reads CSVVVDYYGYTF. CDR3 nucleotides: TGCAGCGTTGTGGTGGACTACTATGGCTACACCTTC.

The chain carries TRBV29-1 and TRBJ1-2, with D maybe TRBD1 (6 bases). Germline CDR1 is SQVTM and CDR2 is ANQGSEA. V shed 6 bases and J shed 2 bases, with 16 bases lying between them. CDR3 length: 14 amino acids. The CDR3, as DNA: TGCAGCGTGCAAATCCCACAGGGAAACTATGGCTACACCTTC. Translated, it gives CSVQIPQGNYGYTF. Using reference TRBV29-1 and TRBJ1-2 for the parts outside the CDR3, the full variable domain is SAVISQKPSRDICQRGTSLTIQCQVDSQVTMMFWYRQQPGQSLTLIATANQGSEATYESGFVIDKFPISRPNLTFSTLTVSNMSPEDSSIYLCSVQIPQGNYGYTFGSGTRLTVV.

J is TRBJ2-1 and V is TRBV4-2, with 9 bases fitting TRBD2. CDR1 and CDR2 from the germline V gene are LGHNA and YNFKEQ. Losses at the gene ends were 0 bases for V and 6 bases for J; bases not matched to a gene: 6. There are 16 residues in the CDR3. The CDR3 nucleotides read TGTGCCAGCAGCCAAGATTTTTCACTAGCGGGCAATGAGCAGTTCTTC. As protein: CASSQDFSLAGNEQFF.

The chain employs TRBV2 and TRBJ2-7; the match to TRBD2 covers 7 bases. The CDR3 spans 16 residues. Trimming removed 4 bases from V and 0 bases from J; junction bases left unmatched: 9. Looked up from germline, CDR1 is SNHLY and CDR2 is FYNNEI. The CDR3 nucleotides read TGTGCCAGCAGTGGGACTAGGGTTCTTGCCTCCTACGAGCAGTACTTC. It specifies CASSGTRVLASYEQYF.

This clone has a single count. V usage is TRBV19 and J usage is TRBJ2-5; D uncertain. This CDR3 spans 16 amino acids. Germline V CDR1 and CDR2: LNHDA, SQIVND (reference sequence). V gave up 1 base and J gave up 2 bases, with 14 bases separating them. The CDR3 here is CASSIGKGTVQETQYF. CDR3 in DNA: TGTGCCAGTAGTATAGGTAAAGGAACAGTACAAGAGACCCAGTACTTC. Looking up the rest from reference TRBV19 and TRBJ2-5 gives the full variable domain: DGGITQSPKYLFRKEGQNVTLSCEQNLNHDAMYWYRQDPGQGLRLIYYSQIVNDFQKGDIAEGYSVSREKKESFPLTVTSAQKNPTAFYLCASSIGKGTVQETQYFGPGTRLLVL.

This clone showed up just once. The genes are TRBV7-9 and TRBJ2-7, with unresolved D. The CDR3 contains 12 residues. V lost 0 bases and J lost 6, with 6 bases in between. The V gene's germline CDR1 is SEHNR and CDR2 FQNEAQ (reference sequence). The CDR3 loop is CASSLAFSEQYF. DNA for the CDR3: TGTGCCAGCAGCTTAGCGTTCTCCGAGCAGTACTTC. Together with reference TRBV7-9 and TRBJ2-7, the CDR3 gives the full variable domain: DTGVSQNPRHKITKRGQNVTFRCDPISEHNRLYWYRQTLGQGPEFLTYFQNEAQLEKSRLLSDRFSAERPKGSFSTLEIQRTEQGDSAMYLCASSLAFSEQYFGPGTRLTVT.

The chain combines TRBV14 with TRBJ2-7; TRBD1 matches at 10 bases. V lost 4 bases to trimming and J lost 3 bases; unmatched junction nucleotides: 9. Germline V gene sequence: CDR1 SGHDN, CDR2 FVKESK. The CDR3 spans 16 residues. The CDR3 coding sequence is TGTGCCAGCAGCCTTAAGCGGGGGACAGGGGTCTACGAGCAGTACTTC. Translation: CASSLKRGTGVYEQYF.

The chain recombines TRBV19 with TRBJ1-1; 10 positions agree with TRBD1. Germline trimming cut 4 bases from V and 4 bases from J; bases unmatched to any gene: 6. The CDR3 consists of 15 residues. Germline V gives CDR1 LNHDA, CDR2 SQIVND (reference sequence). This chain's CDR3 is CASSSRDRGLTEAFF. CDR3 sequence (DNA): TGTGCCAGTAGTAGCCGGGACAGGGGCCTCACTGAAGCTTTCTTT.